This TCR beta chain emerged from a study of OX40 agonist ivuxolimab in advanced cancers. Looking at the study overall: Patients assigned to dose escalation were diagnosed with hepatocellular carcinoma, melanoma, renal cell or head and neck cancer. Study-wide results and caveats: The work left the antigen specificity of expanded peripheral T cells undetermined. The study observed clonal expansion of CD4+ and CD8+ blood T cells by week 6 at 0.1 to 3.0 mg/kg.

The CDR3 covers 12 residues. Trimming pared 2 bases from V and 7 bases from J, leaving 8 bases between. Germline CDR1 reads LGHNA; CDR2 reads YSLEER. Only in-frame clones appear in the TCRdb table, and some are missing; sequencing was by immunoSEQ multiplex PCR. This table has about 55,000 clones, about 80% appearing once. Regarding this clone: Its antigen is undetermined.

This clonotype was obtained from an adult with an advanced solid tumor such as melanoma, head and neck, liver or kidney cancer. The sequencing here drew on CD4+ or CD8+ T cells sorted from blood, taken in a trial of the OX40 agonist ivuxolimab. The chain is built from TRBV4-3 and TRBJ1-1, with no clear D. This CDR3 is CASSQMEGEAFF. CDR3 nucleotide sequence: TGCGCCAGCAGCCAAATGGAGGGTGAAGCTTTCTTT.